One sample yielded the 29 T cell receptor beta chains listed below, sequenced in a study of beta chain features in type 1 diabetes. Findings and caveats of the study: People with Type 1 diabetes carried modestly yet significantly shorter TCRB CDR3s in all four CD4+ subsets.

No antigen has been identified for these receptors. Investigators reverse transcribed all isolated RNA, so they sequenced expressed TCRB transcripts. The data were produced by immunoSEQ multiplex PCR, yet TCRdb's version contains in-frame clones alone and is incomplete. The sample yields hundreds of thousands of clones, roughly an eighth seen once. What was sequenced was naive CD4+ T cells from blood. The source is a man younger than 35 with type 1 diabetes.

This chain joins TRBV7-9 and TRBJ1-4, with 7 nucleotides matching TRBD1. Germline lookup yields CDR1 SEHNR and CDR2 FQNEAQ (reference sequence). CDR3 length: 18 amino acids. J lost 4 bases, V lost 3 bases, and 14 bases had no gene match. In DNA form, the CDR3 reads TGTGCCAGCAGCTTTGCAGGGGGTATGAGACGGGATAATGAAAAACTGTTTTTT. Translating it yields CASSFAGGMRRDNEKLFF.

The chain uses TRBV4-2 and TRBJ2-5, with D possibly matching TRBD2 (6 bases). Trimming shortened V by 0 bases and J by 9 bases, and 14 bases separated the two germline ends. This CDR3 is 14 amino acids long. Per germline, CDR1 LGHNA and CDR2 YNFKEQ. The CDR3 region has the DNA TGTGCCAGCAGCCAAGATGGTCCCTGGGGGGCCCAGTACTTC. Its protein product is CASSQDGPWGAQYF.

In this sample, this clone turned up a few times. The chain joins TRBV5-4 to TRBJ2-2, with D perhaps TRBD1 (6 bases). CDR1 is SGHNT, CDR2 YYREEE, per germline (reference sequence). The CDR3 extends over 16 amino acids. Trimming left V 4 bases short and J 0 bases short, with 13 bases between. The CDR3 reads CASSASRGSNTGELFF. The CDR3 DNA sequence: TGTGCCAGCAGCGCCTCCAGGGGTTCGAACACCGGGGAGCTGTTTTTT.

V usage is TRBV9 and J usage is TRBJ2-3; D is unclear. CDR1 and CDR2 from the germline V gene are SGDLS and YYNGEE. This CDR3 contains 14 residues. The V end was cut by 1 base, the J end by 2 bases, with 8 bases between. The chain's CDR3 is CASSVSFATDTQYF. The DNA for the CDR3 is TGTGCCAGCAGCGTATCCTTCGCCACAGATACGCAGTATTTT.

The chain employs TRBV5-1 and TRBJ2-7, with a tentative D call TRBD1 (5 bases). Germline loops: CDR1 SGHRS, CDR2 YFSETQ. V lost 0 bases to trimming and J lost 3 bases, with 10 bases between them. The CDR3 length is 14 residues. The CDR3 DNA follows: TGCGCCAGCAGCTTGGGTCAGGGATTCTACGAGCAGTACTTC. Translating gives CASSLGQGFYEQYF.

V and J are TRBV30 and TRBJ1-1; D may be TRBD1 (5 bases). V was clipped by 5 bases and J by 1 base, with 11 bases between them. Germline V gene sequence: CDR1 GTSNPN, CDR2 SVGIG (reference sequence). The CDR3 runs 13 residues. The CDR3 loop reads CAWGRDGNTEAFF. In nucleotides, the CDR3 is TGTGCCTGGGGCCGGGACGGGAACACTGAAGCTTTCTTT.

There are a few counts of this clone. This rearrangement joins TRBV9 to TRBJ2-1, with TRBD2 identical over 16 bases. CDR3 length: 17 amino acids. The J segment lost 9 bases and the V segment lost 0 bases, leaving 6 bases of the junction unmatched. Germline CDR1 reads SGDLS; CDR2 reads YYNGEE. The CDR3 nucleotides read TGTGCCAGCAGCGTAGTAGGGACTAGCGGGGGGGCCCTTGAGCAGTTCTTC. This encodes CASSVVGTSGGALEQFF.

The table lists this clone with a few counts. The CDR3 is CASSYRPDRGNEQYF. Here the CDR3 DNA reads TGTGCCAGTAGTTATCGTCCGGACAGGGGGAACGAGCAGTACTTC. This chain joins TRBV19 and TRBJ2-7; TRBD1 aligns across 10 bases. CDR3 length: 15 amino acids. Germline trimming cut 5 bases from V and 5 bases from J; bases unmatched to any gene: 9. CDR1 and CDR2 from the germline V gene are LNHDA and SQIVND (reference sequence). Supplemented by reference TRBV19 and TRBJ2-7, the full variable domain reads DGGITQSPKYLFRKEGQNVTLSCEQNLNHDAMYWYRQDPGQGLRLIYYSQIVNDFQKGDIAEGYSVSREKKESFPLTVTSAQKNPTAFYLCASSYRPDRGNEQYFGPGTRLTVT.

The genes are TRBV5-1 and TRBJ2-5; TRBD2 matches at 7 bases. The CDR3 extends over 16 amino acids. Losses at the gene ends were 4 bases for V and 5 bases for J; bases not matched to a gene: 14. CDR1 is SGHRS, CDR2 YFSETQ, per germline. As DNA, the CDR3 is TGCGCCAGCAGCCTCGGGACTACCATCAGAGGGGAGACCCAGTACTTC. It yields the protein CASSLGTTIRGETQYF.

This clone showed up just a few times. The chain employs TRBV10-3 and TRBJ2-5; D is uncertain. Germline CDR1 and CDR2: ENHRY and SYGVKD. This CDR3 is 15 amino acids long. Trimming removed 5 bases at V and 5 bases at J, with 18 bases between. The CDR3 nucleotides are TGTGCCATCAGTTCCGCCCACCTTCTCGGGGAGACCCAGTACTTC. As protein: CAISSAHLLGETQYF.

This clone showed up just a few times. CDR3 coding DNA: TGTGCCAGCAGTTTAACTGAAAAACTGTTTTTT. It specifies CASSLTEKLFF. The chain carries TRBV28 and TRBJ1-4, with D unclear. CDR3 length: 11 amino acids. The germline CDR1 and CDR2 sequences are MDHEN and SYDVKM. With 2 bases removed from V and 7 bases from J, the gap between germline ends came to 2 bases. The variable domain in full, with the rest retrieved from reference TRBV28 and TRBJ1-4, is DVKVTQSSRYLVKRTGEKVFLECVQDMDHENMFWYRQDPGLGLRLIYFSYDVKMKEKGDIPEGYSVSREKKERFSLILESASTNQTSMYLCASSLTEKLFFGSGTQLSVL.

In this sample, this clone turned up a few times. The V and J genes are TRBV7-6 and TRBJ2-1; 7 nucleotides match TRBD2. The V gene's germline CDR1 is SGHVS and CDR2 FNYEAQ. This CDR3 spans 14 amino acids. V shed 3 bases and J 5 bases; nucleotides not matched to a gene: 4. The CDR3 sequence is CASSFGRGDNEQFF. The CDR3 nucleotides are TGTGCCAGCAGCTTTGGCCGGGGGGACAATGAGCAGTTCTTC.

The CDR3 DNA reads TGCGCCAGCAGCTTACCAGCTGGGGCCAACGTCCTGACTTTC. Encoded protein: CASSLPAGANVLTF. This chain uses TRBV5-1 with TRBJ2-6; D is unclear. The CDR3 consists of 14 residues. Germline V gene sequence: CDR1 SGHRS, CDR2 YFSETQ. Trimming took off 2 bases at V and 2 bases at J, with 5 bases between the two ends.

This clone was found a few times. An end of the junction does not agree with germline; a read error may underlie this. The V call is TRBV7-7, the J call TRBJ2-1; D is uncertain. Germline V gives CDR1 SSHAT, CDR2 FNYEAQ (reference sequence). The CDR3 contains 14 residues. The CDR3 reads CASSLAGVRGEQFF. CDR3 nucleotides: TGTGCTAGCAGCTTAGCTGGGGTCCGTGGTGAGCAGTTCTTC.

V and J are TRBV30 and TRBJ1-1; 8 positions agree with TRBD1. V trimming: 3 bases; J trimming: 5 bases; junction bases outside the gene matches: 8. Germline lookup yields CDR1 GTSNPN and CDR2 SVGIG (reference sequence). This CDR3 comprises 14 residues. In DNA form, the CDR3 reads TGTGCCTGGAGGCGGGGGACAGGTAGGACTGAAGCTTTCTTT. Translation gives CAWRRGTGRTEAFF. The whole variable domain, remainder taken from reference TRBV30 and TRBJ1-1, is SQTIHQWPATLVQPVGSPLSLECTVEGTSNPNLYWYRQAAGRGLQLLFYSVGIGQISSEVPQNLSASRPQDRQFILSSKKLLLSDSGFYLCAWRRGTGRTEAFFGQGTRLTVV.

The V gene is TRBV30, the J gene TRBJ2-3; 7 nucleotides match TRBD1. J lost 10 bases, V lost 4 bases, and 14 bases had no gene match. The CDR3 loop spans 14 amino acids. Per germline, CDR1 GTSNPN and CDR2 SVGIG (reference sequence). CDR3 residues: CAWKKQGPGAAQYF. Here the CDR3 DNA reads TGTGCCTGGAAGAAACAGGGGCCGGGTGCTGCGCAGTATTTT. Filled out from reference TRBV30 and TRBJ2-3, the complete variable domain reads SQTIHQWPATLVQPVGSPLSLECTVEGTSNPNLYWYRQAAGRGLQLLFYSVGIGQISSEVPQNLSASRPQDRQFILSSKKLLLSDSGFYLCAWKKQGPGAAQYFGPGTRLTVL.

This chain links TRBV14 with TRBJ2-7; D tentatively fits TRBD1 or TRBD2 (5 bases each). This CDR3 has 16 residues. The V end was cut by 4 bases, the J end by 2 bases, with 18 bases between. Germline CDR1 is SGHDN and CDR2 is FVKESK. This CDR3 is CASSPGPPRLTYEQYF. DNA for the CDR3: TGTGCCAGCAGCCCGGGACCGCCTCGACTTACCTACGAGCAGTACTTC.

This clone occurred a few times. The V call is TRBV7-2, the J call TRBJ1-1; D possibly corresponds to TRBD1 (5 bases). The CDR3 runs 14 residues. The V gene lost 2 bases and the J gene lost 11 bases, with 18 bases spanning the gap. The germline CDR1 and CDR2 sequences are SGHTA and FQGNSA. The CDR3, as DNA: TGTGCCAGCAGCTTAACCCCCTCGGGGGATTATGCTTTCTTT. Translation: CASSLTPSGDYAFF.

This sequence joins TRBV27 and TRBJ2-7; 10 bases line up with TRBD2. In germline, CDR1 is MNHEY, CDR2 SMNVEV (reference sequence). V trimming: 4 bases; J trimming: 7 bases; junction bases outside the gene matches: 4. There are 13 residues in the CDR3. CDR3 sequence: CASSSSGGREQYF. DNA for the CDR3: TGTGCCAGCAGTTCTAGCGGGGGTAGGGAGCAGTACTTC.

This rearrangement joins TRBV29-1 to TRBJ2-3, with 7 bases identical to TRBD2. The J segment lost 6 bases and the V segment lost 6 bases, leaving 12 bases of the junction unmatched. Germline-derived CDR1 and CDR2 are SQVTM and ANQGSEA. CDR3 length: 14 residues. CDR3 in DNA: TGCAGCGTCCGGAGGGCAGCGGGGATGGATACGCAGTATTTT. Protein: CSVRRAAGMDTQYF.

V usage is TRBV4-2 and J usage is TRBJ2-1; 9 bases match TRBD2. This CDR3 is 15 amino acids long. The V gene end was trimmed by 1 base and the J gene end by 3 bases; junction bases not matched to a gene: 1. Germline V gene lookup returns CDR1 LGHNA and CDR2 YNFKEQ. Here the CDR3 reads CASSQGGGGYNEQFF. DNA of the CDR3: TGTGCCAGCAGCCAAGGCGGGGGGGGCTACAATGAGCAGTTCTTC.

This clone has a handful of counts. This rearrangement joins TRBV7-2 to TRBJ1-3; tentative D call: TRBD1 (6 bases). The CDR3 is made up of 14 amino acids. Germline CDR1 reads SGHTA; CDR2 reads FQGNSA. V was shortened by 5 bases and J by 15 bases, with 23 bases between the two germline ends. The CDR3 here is CASSPPGHPLSGYF. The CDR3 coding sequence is TGTGCCAGCAGCCCGCCGGGACATCCACTTTCGGGATATTTT.

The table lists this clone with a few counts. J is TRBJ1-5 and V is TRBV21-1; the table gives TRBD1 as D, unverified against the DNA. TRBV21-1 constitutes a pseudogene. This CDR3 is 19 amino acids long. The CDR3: CASSKAVQGELLANQPQHF. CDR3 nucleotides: TGTGCCAGCAGCAAAGCGGTGCAGGGGGAGTTGTTAGCAAATCAGCCCCAGCATTTT.

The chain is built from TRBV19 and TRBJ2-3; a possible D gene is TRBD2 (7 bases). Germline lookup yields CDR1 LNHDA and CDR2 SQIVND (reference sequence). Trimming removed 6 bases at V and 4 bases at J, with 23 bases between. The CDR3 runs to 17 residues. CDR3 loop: CASSPWGGLKLPDTQYF. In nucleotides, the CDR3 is TGTGCCAGTAGCCCCTGGGGGGGGCTAAAGCTTCCAGATACGCAGTATTTT. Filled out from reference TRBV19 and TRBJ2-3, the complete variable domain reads DGGITQSPKYLFRKEGQNVTLSCEQNLNHDAMYWYRQDPGQGLRLIYYSQIVNDFQKGDIAEGYSVSREKKESFPLTVTSAQKNPTAFYLCASSPWGGLKLPDTQYFGPGTRLTVL.

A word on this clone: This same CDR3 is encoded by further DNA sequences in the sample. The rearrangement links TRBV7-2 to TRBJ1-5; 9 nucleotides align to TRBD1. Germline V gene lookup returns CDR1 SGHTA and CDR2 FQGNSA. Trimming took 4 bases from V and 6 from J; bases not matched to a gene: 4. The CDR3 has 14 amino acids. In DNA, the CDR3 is TGTGCCAGCAGCTCGGGACAGGGTCTTCAGCCCCAGCATTTT. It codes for CASSSGQGLQPQHF.

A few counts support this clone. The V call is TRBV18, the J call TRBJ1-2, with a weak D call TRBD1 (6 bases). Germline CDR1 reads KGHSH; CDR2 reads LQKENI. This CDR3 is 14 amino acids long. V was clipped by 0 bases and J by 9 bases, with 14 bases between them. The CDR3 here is CASSPPGRGESYTF. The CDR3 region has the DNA TGTGCCAGCTCACCACCAGGCAGGGGCGAGAGCTACACCTTC.

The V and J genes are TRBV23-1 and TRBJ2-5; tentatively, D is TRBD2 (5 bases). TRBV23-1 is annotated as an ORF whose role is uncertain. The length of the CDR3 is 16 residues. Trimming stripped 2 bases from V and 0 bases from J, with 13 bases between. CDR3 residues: CASSQRGREYQETQYF. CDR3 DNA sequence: TGCGCCAGCAGTCAACGGGGTAGGGAGTACCAAGAGACCCAGTACTTC.

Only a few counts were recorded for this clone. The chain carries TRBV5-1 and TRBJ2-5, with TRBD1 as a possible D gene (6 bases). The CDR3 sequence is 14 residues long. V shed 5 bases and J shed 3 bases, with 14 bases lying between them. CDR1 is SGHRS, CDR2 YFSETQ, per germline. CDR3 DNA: TGCGCCAGCAGACCCTACAGGGACGAAGAGACCCAGTACTTC. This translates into CASRPYRDEETQYF.

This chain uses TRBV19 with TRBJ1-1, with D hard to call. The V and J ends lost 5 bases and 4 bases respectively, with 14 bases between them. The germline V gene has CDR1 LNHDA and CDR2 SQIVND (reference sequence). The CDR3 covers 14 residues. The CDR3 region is CASSLAKAGTEAFF. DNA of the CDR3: TGTGCCAGTAGTCTGGCGAAGGCAGGCACTGAAGCTTTCTTT. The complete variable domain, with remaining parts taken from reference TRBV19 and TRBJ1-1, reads DGGITQSPKYLFRKEGQNVTLSCEQNLNHDAMYWYRQDPGQGLRLIYYSQIVNDFQKGDIAEGYSVSREKKESFPLTVTSAQKNPTAFYLCASSLAKAGTEAFFGQGTRLTVV.